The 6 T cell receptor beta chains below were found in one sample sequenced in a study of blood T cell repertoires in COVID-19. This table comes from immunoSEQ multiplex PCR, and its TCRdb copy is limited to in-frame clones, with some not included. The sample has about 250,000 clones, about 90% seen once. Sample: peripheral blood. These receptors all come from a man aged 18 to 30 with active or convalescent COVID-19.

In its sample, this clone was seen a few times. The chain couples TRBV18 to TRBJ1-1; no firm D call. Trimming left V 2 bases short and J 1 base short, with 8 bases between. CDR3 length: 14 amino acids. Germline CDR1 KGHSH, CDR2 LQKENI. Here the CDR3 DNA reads TGTGCCAGCTCACCAAGAGAGGGGAACACTGAAGCTTTCTTT. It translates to CASSPREGNTEAFF.

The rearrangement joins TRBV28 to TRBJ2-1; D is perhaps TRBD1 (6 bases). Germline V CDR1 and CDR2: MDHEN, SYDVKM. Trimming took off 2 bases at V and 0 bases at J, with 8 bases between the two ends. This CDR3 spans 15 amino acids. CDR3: CASSLGTSSYNEQFF. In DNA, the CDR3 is TGTGCCAGCAGTTTAGGGACAAGCTCCTACAATGAGCAGTTCTTC.

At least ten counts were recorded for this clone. The CDR3 DNA reads as TGCAGCGTTGGAGGGTTTTACGAGCAGTACTTC. It specifies CSVGGFYEQYF. This chain links TRBV29-1 with TRBJ2-7; D is possibly TRBD2 (5 bases). V gave up 4 bases and J gave up 4 bases, with 8 bases separating them. The CDR3 extends over 11 amino acids. Germline V gene data show CDR1 as SQVTM and CDR2 as ANQGSEA.

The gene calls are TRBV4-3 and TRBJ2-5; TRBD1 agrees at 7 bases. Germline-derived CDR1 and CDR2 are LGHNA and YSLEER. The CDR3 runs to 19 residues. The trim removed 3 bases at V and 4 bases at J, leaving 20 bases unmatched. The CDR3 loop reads CASSQHYRVQGKDRETQYF. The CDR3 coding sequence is TGCGCCAGCAGCCAGCATTACCGCGTACAGGGGAAGGACAGAGAGACCCAGTACTTC.

The CDR3 DNA follows: TGTGCCAGTAGCATGGGACTAGCGGGAGGATGGTTCTTCACAGATACGCAGTATTTT. It specifies CASSMGLAGGWFFTDTQYF. This rearrangement joins TRBV19 to TRBJ2-3, with TRBD2 matching 15 bases. From germline, CDR1 is LNHDA and CDR2 SQIVND (reference sequence). The CDR3 sequence is 19 residues long. J gave up 2 bases and V 6 bases, and 12 bases lay outside the gene matches. Supplemented by reference TRBV19 and TRBJ2-3, the full variable domain reads DGGITQSPKYLFRKEGQNVTLSCEQNLNHDAMYWYRQDPGQGLRLIYYSQIVNDFQKGDIAEGYSVSREKKESFPLTVTSAQKNPTAFYLCASSMGLAGGWFFTDTQYFGPGTRLTVL.

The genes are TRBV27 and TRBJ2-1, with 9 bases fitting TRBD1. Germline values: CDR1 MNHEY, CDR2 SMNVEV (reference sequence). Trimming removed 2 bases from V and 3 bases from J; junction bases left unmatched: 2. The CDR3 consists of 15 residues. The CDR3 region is CASSLGDRVYNEQFF. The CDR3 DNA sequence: TGTGCCAGCAGTTTAGGGGACAGGGTCTACAATGAGCAGTTCTTC.